This T cell receptor beta chain originates from a study of OX40 agonist ivuxolimab in advanced cancers. A note on the overall study: Ivuxolimab was a fully human IgG2 agonistic monoclonal antibody targeting the costimulatory receptor OX40 (CD134). Among the 50 to 55 dose-escalation patients, approximately 20 had hepatocellular carcinoma, around 15 melanoma, 9 renal cell carcinoma and 9 head and neck cancer. Partial responses were achieved by three dose-escalation patients, of whom one had hepatocellular carcinoma and two had cutaneous melanoma. The point of sequencing TCRbeta in the periphery was to test whether ivuxolimab changed TCR sequence diversity and drove clonal T-cell expansion. Intravenous ivuxolimab was administered to patients every 2 weeks at six dose levels: 0.01, 0.1, 0.3, 1.5, 3 and 10 mg/kg. In the dose-escalation cohort, 70% to 85% of patients were male, and the mean age was 60 years with a range of about 23 to 79. The monotherapy dose-escalation portion (N of about 57 patients) of the phase I ivuxolimab trial is reported in the paper. Patients were allowed to have had prior anti-PD-1, anti-PD-L1 or anti-CTLA-4 therapy, and more than 35% of the dose-escalation patients had been treated with checkpoint inhibitors.

Genomic DNA was isolated from the sorted cells so that the TCRbeta CDR3 region could be sequenced. The immunoSEQ Assay was used to sequence the TCRbeta CDR3 regions. Drawn from immuneACCESS, this table holds only the in-frame rearrangements with V and J called that TCRdb kept. Clones are partly lost; checked studies trace under half to an unresolved V gene and leave the rest unexplained. The sample yields 60,000 to 70,000 clones; around four fifths were counted once. Under 2.5% of the sample is held by the ten biggest clonotypes. Patients with autoimmune disease history or receiving systemic immunosuppression were excluded from the trial. Peripheral blood for TCR sequencing was collected from all dose cohorts at baseline, on cycle 4 day 1, and on cycle 7 day 1. The samples were drawn from a first-in-human, open-label, multicenter phase I dose-escalation trial of ivuxolimab. Adults with locally advanced or metastatic melanoma, renal cell, hepatocellular, or head and neck squamous cell carcinoma were enrolled in the trial. CD4+ and CD8+ T cells were sorted separately from peripheral blood before TCR sequencing.

A note on this clone: Its antigen remains unidentified. One base away there is no much larger clone; base qualities are not given.

Its CDR3 holds 12 amino acids, cysteine through phenylalanine. Left in the record is the CDR3 DNA by itself, 36 bases read in frame from the first base. The germline V gene yields SGHRS for CDR1 and YFSETQ for CDR2. Deletion took 3 bases off V and 2 bases off J, with a span of 4 bases between the germline ends. What the work shows at the level of the full study, not this receptor alone: Partial responders in the 0.1-3.0 mg/kg groups had among the lowest normalized peripheral clonal expansion, especially among CD8+ T cells. Low levels of normalized T-cell clonal expansion were also seen in some patients who did not respond. Antigen specificity was not determined for the clonally expanded peripheral T cells. At doses of 0.1 to 3.0 mg/kg, clonal expansion of both CD4+ and CD8+ blood T cells was observed from baseline to week 6. After ivuxolimab, CD8+ T cells had more expanded clones than CD4+ T cells on average.

Sequences were derived from CD4+ or CD8+ T cells sorted from blood, sampled in a trial of the OX40 agonist ivuxolimab. The receptor was isolated from an adult with an advanced solid tumor such as melanoma, head and neck, liver or kidney cancer. The chain uses TRBV5-1 and TRBJ2-3, with the D gene not clear enough to name. This receptor has the CDR3 CASSWDTDTQYF. DNA sequence: TGCGCCAGCAGCTGGGACACAGATACGCAGTATTTT.